The sequence of this TCR beta chain was determined in a study of vaccination and CD4 T cells after COVID-19 (dated 2022 in TCRdb). In terms of the full investigation: Every convalescent patient had a positive nasal swab PCR test for SARS-CoV-2, with mild disease in roughly 10 patients and severe disease in one. Post-COVID blood samples from convalescent patients were collected a median of around 110 days after diagnosis, with a range of roughly 35 to 161 days. The time from the second vaccine dose to post-vaccine blood sampling had a median of roughly 77 days and ranged from about 14 to 250 days. For stimulating the cultures, overlapping spike peptide pools were used, derived from SARS-CoV-2 as well as from the common cold coronaviruses HCoV-NL63, HCoV-OC43 and HCoV-229E. Participants received two doses of either the Pfizer-BioNTech BNT162b2 vaccine (n=8) or the Moderna mRNA-1273 vaccine (n=2). Control cultures received a CEFX viral epitope pool as the positive control, an HIV-1 Nef peptide pool as the negative control, or no peptide. Six males and four females were included in the convalescent cohort, with two Hispanic individuals, seven Caucasians, two Asians and one multiracial person represented. In ten to eleven COVID-19 convalescent patients and a few infection-naive healthy vaccine recipients, the spike-specific CD4+ TCR repertoire before mRNA vaccination was compared with the repertoire after mRNA vaccination. What the study reported, not specific to this receptor: In convalescent patients, a median around 90% of post-vaccine SARS-CoV-2-reactive clones were detected only after vaccination, suggesting vaccine-specific priming. The number of convalescent patients in the study was relatively small, and the study did not examine early timepoints following natural infection. Of the vaccine-specific clones in convalescent patients, 304 of 307, or nearly all, reacted only to SARS-CoV-2 spike and did not cross-react with common cold coronaviruses. The median count of SARS-CoV-2-reactive clonotypes went up from 20 to 25 after infection to 35 to 40 after vaccination, although the change was not significant.

V is shortened by 6 bases, J by 0 bases, and the region joining them spans 7 bases. CDR1 and CDR2, per the germline V gene (reference sequence), are MNHEY and SMNVEV. From its cysteine to its phenylalanine, the CDR3 spans 13 amino acids. Of all the DNA, just the CDR3 is kept, 39 bases in frame from base 1. Preparation of the library involved PCR. DNA from cultured CD4+ T cells underwent TCR sequencing with the Oncomine TCR Beta short-read assay at the Johns Hopkins FTIC core. Genomic DNA was extracted from the cultured CD4+ T cells with the QIAamp micro DNA kit. Oncomine TCR Beta libraries from cultured CD4+ T cells were pooled with unique dual indexes and sequenced on an Illumina iSeq 100. As for how the authors treated the data: Non-productive sequences were removed, and CDR3s not starting with C, not ending with F or W, or shorter than 7 amino acids were discarded. The MANAFEST web application was used to identify antigen-specific clonotypes by comparing peptide-stimulated wells against reference wells and other culture wells. Positive clones required FDR below 0.05, an odds ratio above 5, and productive frequency above 0.1% in at least two of three replicate wells. A clonotype counted as cross-reactive if it showed significant expansion both in the SARS-CoV-2 spike wells and in at least one common cold coronavirus spike condition. CDR3 homology was assessed with Levenshtein distances (stringdist) and unrooted phylogenetic trees (ape) in R version 3.6.1. The public reads were run again by TCRdb, first through fastp at Q25 and then through MiXCR, and only productive beta chains were kept. Rows are combined by CDR3 protein, so each entry shows the most common genes and DNA. The V and J calls were determined by TCRdb, not by the authors. This sample holds roughly 12,000 distinct CDR3 sequences; about 79% were observed only once. The top ten constitute more than 25% of the sample.

Per the publication, the treatment or condition label means: 10-day PBMC culture with coronavirus spike peptide pools or control peptides (ViraFEST assay). To expand antigen-specific T cells with peptide pools and then pick out the expanded clonotypes through TCR sequencing, the study relied on the ViraFEST assay. The positive SARS-CoV-2 PCR tests of the convalescent patients were dated from March to December 2020, before the Alpha, Beta and Delta variants emerged in the United States. Each well held about 1.8 million PBMCs cultured with roughly 10 ug/ml peptide pools in IMDM containing roughly 5% human AB serum and around 10 IU/ml IL-2. Half of the culture medium was replaced with fresh IL-2-containing medium on days 3 and 7. CD4+ T cells were isolated after approximately eleven days of culture through negative selection using the EasySep CD4+ T cell isolation kit. Ficoll-Paque Plus gradient centrifugation was used to isolate PBMCs from whole blood, and the isolated PBMCs were then either used fresh or cryopreserved at -140C. Each culture condition was generally run in triplicate wells.

Regarding this clonotype: What antigen it recognizes has not been identified. One base away there is no much larger clone; base qualities are not given.

Sequenced sample: CD4+ T cells from blood, cultured in vitro. The TCR originated in a human donor who had recovered from COVID-19. The rearrangement joined TRBV27 to TRBJ2-3, with the D gene uncertain. The CDR3: CASRGSSTDTQYF. At the DNA level, the sequence is TGTGCCAGCAGGGGTAGTAGCACAGATACGCAGTATTTT.